This T cell receptor (beta chain) was observed in a study of T cells after yellow fever vaccination. Findings and limits, study-wide: Booster sampling recovered most clones from primary vaccination (approximately 97% CD4, around 88% CD8).

From germline, CDR1 is SGHTA and CDR2 FQGTGA. Trimming removed 1 base from V and 5 bases from J, with 8 bases in between. The CDR3 runs to 13 residues. TCRdb reprocessed the 5' RACE reads via MiXCR and lists one record per CDR3 protein. The sample records about 300,000 distinct CDR3 sequences, around 6.8% being singletons. The table lists this clonotype with a few counts. Antigen: not known. This specimen was PBMCs, taken 35 to 50 days after the first yellow fever vaccination. The TCR was taken from a young man who received the YFV17D yellow fever vaccine. The rearrangement joins TRBV7-3 to TRBJ2-5, with D unclear. The CDR3 sequence: CASSLNAGETQYF. The CDR3 DNA reads as TGTGCCAGCAGCTTAAACGCCGGGGAGACCCAGTACTTC.